These 14 T cell receptor beta chains share one sample of origin, sequenced in a study of immune evolution from preneoplasia to lung adenocarcinoma. Sequencing used immunoSEQ multiplex PCR; TCRdb keeps in-frame clones, though not all of them. This sample has 4,500 to 5,000 clones, with nearly 90% found just once. Source material: FFPE invasive lung adenocarcinoma tissue. The origin of the receptors is a person aged 45 to 59 with lung adenocarcinoma.

V is TRBV7-9 and J is TRBJ2-7, with D possibly matching TRBD1 (5 bases). Germline lookup yields CDR1 SEHNR and CDR2 FQNEAQ (reference sequence). The CDR3 runs 12 residues. Trimming removed 5 bases at V and 6 bases at J, with 11 bases between. The CDR3 DNA is TGTGCCAGCAGCCGCCAGGGTGGCGAGCAGTACTTC. This translates into CASSRQGGEQYF.

The V and J genes are TRBV12-5 and TRBJ2-3; the D gene is possibly TRBD2 (6 bases). CDR1 is LGHNT, CDR2 FRNRAP, per germline. This CDR3 is 15 amino acids long. Between the trimmed V and J ends, which lost 3 bases and 6 bases, there was a span of 16 bases. The DNA of the CDR3 is TGTGCTAGTGGTTTAACGGGAGTGGGAGTGGATACGCAGTATTTT. Translated: CASGLTGVGVDTQYF. The full variable domain, with the rest looked up from reference TRBV12-5 and TRBJ2-3, is DARVTQTPRHKVTEMGQEVTMRCQPILGHNTVFWYRQTMMQGLELLAYFRNRAPLDDSGMPKDRFSAEMPDATLATLKIQPSEPRDSAVYFCASGLTGVGVDTQYFGPGTRLTVL.

The chain uses TRBV19 and TRBJ1-4; the match to TRBD1 covers 8 bases. J lost 5 bases, V lost 11 bases, and 7 bases had no gene match. The CDR3 extends over 13 amino acids. Germline V lookup: CDR1 LNHDA, CDR2 SQIVND (reference sequence). The DNA for the CDR3 is TGTGCCGGAGGACAGGGCCGGAATGAAAAACTGTTTTTT. Translating gives CAGGQGRNEKLFF.

This clone has more than one count but fewer than ten. The chain couples TRBV7-2 to TRBJ2-7; 8 nucleotides line up with TRBD2. J gave up 3 bases and V 1 base, and 11 bases lay outside the gene matches. In germline, CDR1 is SGHTA, CDR2 FQGNSA. This CDR3 has 17 amino acids. The CDR3 region has the DNA TGTGCCAGCAGCTTAGGAGGGCTGGGGGCGGGAGGCTACGAGCAGTACTTC. It encodes CASSLGGLGAGGYEQYF.

The V and J genes are TRBV30 and TRBJ2-5, with TRBD2 matching 9 bases. The V gene end was trimmed by 3 bases and the J gene end by 3 bases; junction bases not matched to a gene: 11. Germline V lookup: CDR1 GTSNPN, CDR2 SVGIG (reference sequence). The CDR3 spans 16 residues. In DNA form, the CDR3 reads TGTGCCTGGAGCCAACGGGCGCGACTAGCGGAAGAGACCCAGTACTTC. It is translated as CAWSQRARLAEETQYF. Full variable domain (outside the CDR3, taken from reference TRBV30 and TRBJ2-5): SQTIHQWPATLVQPVGSPLSLECTVEGTSNPNLYWYRQAAGRGLQLLFYSVGIGQISSEVPQNLSASRPQDRQFILSSKKLLLSDSGFYLCAWSQRARLAEETQYFGPGTRLLVL.

V is TRBV13 and J is TRBJ2-1; no clear D gene. The CDR3 totals 14 residues. CDR1 PRHDT and CDR2 FYEKMQ come from the germline V gene (reference sequence). Deletions cut 5 bases from V and 4 bases from J, with 12 bases between. CDR3: CASSLSDRYNEQFF. The CDR3, as DNA: TGTGCCAGCAGCCTTTCGGACCGGTACAATGAGCAGTTCTTC.

The chain combines TRBV2 with TRBJ1-1, with D hard to call. CDR1 SNHLY and CDR2 FYNNEI come from the germline V gene. V was trimmed by 3 bases and J by 7 bases, leaving 6 bases between them. There are 11 residues in the CDR3. The CDR3 DNA reads TGTGCCAGCAGTGAGGCACTTGAAGCTTTCTTT. It translates to CASSEALEAFF.

The gene calls are TRBV19 and TRBJ2-5, with 10 bases matching TRBD2. Germline CDR1 reads LNHDA; CDR2 reads SQIVND (reference sequence). V gave up 5 bases and J gave up 5 bases; unmatched junction bases: 8. CDR3 length: 15 residues. Here the CDR3 DNA reads TGTGCCAGTAGTTACGCTAGCGGGAGATCGGAGACCCAGTACTTC. Translating gives CASSYASGRSETQYF.

The gene calls are TRBV7-8 and TRBJ2-7; the D is unclear. Germline V gene data show CDR1 as SGHVS and CDR2 as FQNEAQ. The germline V and J ends were trimmed by 5 bases and 3 bases, with 11 bases remaining between them. This CDR3 is built from 13 residues. The CDR3: CASSLKAHYEQYF. Written as DNA, the CDR3 is TGTGCCAGCAGCCTCAAAGCTCACTACGAGCAGTACTTC.

The chain has TRBV27 and TRBJ2-3; 10 positions agree with TRBD2. CDR1 and CDR2 from the germline V gene are MNHEY and SMNVEV (reference sequence). Trimming removed 6 bases from V and 4 bases from J; junction bases left unmatched: 13. The CDR3 has 17 amino acids. CDR3 loop: CASRVMASGSYSDTQYF. CDR3 bases: TGTGCCAGCAGGGTAATGGCTAGCGGGAGTTATTCAGATACGCAGTATTTT.

The V gene is TRBV9, the J gene TRBJ1-2; 9 nucleotides match TRBD1. The V gene end was trimmed by 3 bases and the J gene end by 8 bases; junction bases not matched to a gene: 11. CDR1 and CDR2 from the germline V gene are SGDLS and YYNGEE. This CDR3 is built from 15 residues. The CDR3 nucleotides read TGTGCCAGCAGCGGATCGACAGGGGGAATTCGGGGCTACACCTTC. Amino acid sequence: CASSGSTGGIRGYTF.

The chain combines TRBV5-3 with TRBJ2-7, with TRBD1 matching 10 bases. TRBV5-3 is an ORF, and what it does is uncertain. J gave up 1 base and V 4 bases, and 5 bases lay outside the gene matches. The CDR3 length is 15 residues. CDR3 sequence: CARSPTGGLSYEQYF. The CDR3 bases are TGTGCCAGAAGCCCGACAGGGGGCCTATCCTACGAGCAGTACTTC.

The chain joins TRBV18 to TRBJ2-3; no reliable D call. CDR1 is KGHSH, CDR2 LQKENI, per germline. The CDR3 contains 16 residues. Trimming left V 3 bases short and J 0 bases short, with 13 bases between. The CDR3 loop reads CASSPWSAASTDTQYF. DNA for the CDR3: TGTGCCAGCTCACCTTGGTCGGCTGCTAGCACAGATACGCAGTATTTT.

This clone was detected a few times. V is TRBV7-9 and J is TRBJ1-1; no clear D. V shed 5 bases and J shed 3 bases, with 10 bases lying between them. The CDR3 sequence is 13 residues long. Germline lookup yields CDR1 SEHNR and CDR2 FQNEAQ (reference sequence). CDR3 protein: CASSLKRDTEAFF. DNA for the CDR3: TGTGCCAGCAGCCTAAAAAGGGACACTGAAGCTTTCTTT.